These 9 T cell receptor beta chains came from one sample sequenced in a study of cytomegalovirus exposure and HLA in healthy donors. 13 Jbeta primers and 60 Vbeta primers were used for the PCR. Method: immunoSEQ multiplex PCR; TCRdb's copy keeps in-frame clones and lacks some. The sample contains 70,000 to 95,000 clones, more than 70% of which appear only once. Sequenced input: PBMCs. These receptors all come from a man between 18 and 35 years old in good health and CMV-seronegative.

CDR3 DNA: TGTGCCAGCAGCTTTGCCAGGGTCCAGTACTTC. This codes for CASSFARVQYF. V and J are TRBV5-6 and TRBJ2-4; a weak D match, TRBD1 (5 bases). Germline CDR1 is SGHDT and CDR2 is YYEEEE. The CDR3 totals 11 residues. The V end lost 2 bases, the J end lost 13 bases, and 10 bases lay between the germline ends.

The CDR3 reads CASRNGDSYEQYF. The CDR3 coding sequence is TGTGCCAGCAGGAACGGGGACAGCTACGAGCAGTACTTC. The chain recombines TRBV6-5 with TRBJ2-7, with TRBD1 identical over 7 bases. The CDR3 totals 13 residues. V shed 6 bases and J 3 bases; nucleotides not matched to a gene: 5. Looked up from germline, CDR1 is MNHEY and CDR2 is SVGAGI.

The rearrangement joins TRBV6-4 to TRBJ2-2; D not resolved. The CDR3 is 16 residues long. Trimming cost V 6 bases and J 3 bases, with 17 bases left between them. The germline gives CDR1 MRHNA, CDR2 SNTAGT. The chain's CDR3 is CASSAEPTQDTGELFF. CDR3 in DNA: TGTGCCAGCAGCGCTGAACCGACTCAAGACACCGGGGAGCTGTTTTTT.

The gene calls are TRBV5-4 and TRBJ2-3; 14 bases map to TRBD2. Per the germline V gene, CDR1 is SGHNT and CDR2 is YYREEE (reference sequence). This CDR3 has 18 amino acids. Trimming took 4 bases from V and 11 from J; bases not matched to a gene: 18. Here the CDR3 reads CASSPGTSGGGEGMVQYF. CDR3 DNA: TGTGCCAGCAGCCCCGGGACTAGCGGGGGTGGGGAGGGGATGGTGCAGTATTTT.

V gene TRBV10-2 combines with J gene TRBJ2-5; 7 positions match TRBD2. With the DNA end fitting TRBJ2-7 better, the J assignment may be wrong. This CDR3 region has 12 residues. The germline V gene has CDR1 WSHSY and CDR2 SAAADI. CDR3 bases: TGCGCCAGCAGCGGGGGGTCCTACGAGCAGTACTTC. Encoded protein: CASSGGSYEQYF.

The gene calls are TRBV5-4 and TRBJ1-2, with TRBD1 matching 7 bases. The CDR3 runs 14 residues. V trimming: 3 bases; J trimming: 8 bases; junction bases outside the gene matches: 10. Germline lookup yields CDR1 SGHNT and CDR2 YYREEE (reference sequence). This CDR3 is CASSSGQAPGGYTF. CDR3 bases: TGTGCCAGCAGCTCTGGACAGGCCCCAGGGGGCTACACCTTC.

The chain has TRBV2 and TRBJ1-6; unclear D gene. The V end lost 5 bases, the J end lost 7 bases, and 15 bases lay between the germline ends. The V gene's germline CDR1 is SNHLY and CDR2 FYNNEI. The CDR3 runs to 15 residues. In nucleotides, the CDR3 is TGTGCCAGCAGTCTTCAGGTATCAGGAAATTCACCCCTCCACTTT. This encodes CASSLQVSGNSPLHF.

The genes are TRBV2 and TRBJ2-2, with TRBD1 as a possible D gene (5 bases). Germline lookup yields CDR1 SNHLY and CDR2 FYNNEI. The length of the CDR3 is 16 residues. Trimming took off 6 bases at V and 1 base at J, with 15 bases between the two ends. In nucleotides, the CDR3 is TGTGCCAGCAGCCTCCAGGGCCCAGGGAACACCGGGGAGCTGTTTTTT. This translates into CASSLQGPGNTGELFF.

This clone was detected once. The V call is TRBV5-1, the J call TRBJ1-1; maybe TRBD1 (6 bases). This CDR3 spans 15 amino acids. V dropped 0 bases and J dropped 4 bases, with 13 bases sitting between them. Per germline, CDR1 SGHRS and CDR2 YFSETQ. The CDR3 nucleotides are TGCGCCAGCAGCTTGGTGCTGGGGGCGCCCACTGAAGCTTTCTTT. Amino acid sequence: CASSLVLGAPTEAFF. Full variable domain (outside the CDR3, taken from reference TRBV5-1 and TRBJ1-1): KAGVTQTPRYLIKTRGQQVTLSCSPISGHRSVSWYQQTPGQGLQFLFEYFSETQRNKGNFPGRFSGRQFSNSRSEMNVSTLELGDSALYLCASSLVLGAPTEAFFGQGTRLTVV.